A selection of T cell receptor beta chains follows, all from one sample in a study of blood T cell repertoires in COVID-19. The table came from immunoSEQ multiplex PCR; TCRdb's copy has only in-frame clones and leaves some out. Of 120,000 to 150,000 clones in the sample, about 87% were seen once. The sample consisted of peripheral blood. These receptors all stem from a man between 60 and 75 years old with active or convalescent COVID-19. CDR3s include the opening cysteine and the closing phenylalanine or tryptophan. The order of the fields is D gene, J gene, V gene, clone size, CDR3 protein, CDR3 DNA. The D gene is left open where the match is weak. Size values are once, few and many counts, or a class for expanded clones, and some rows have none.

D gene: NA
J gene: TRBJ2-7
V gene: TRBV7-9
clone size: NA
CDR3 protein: CASSLQGPGEQYF
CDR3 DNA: TGTGCCAGCAGCCTCCAGGGGCCGGGAGAGCAGTACTTC

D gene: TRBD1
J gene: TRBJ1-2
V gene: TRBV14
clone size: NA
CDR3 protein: CASSQTSTGVANYGYTF
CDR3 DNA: TGTGCCAGCAGCCAAACTTCAACAGGGGTAGCTAACTATGGCTACACCTTC

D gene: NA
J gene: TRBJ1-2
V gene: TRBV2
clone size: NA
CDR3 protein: CASTEMVGANYGYTF
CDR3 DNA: TGTGCCAGCACCGAAATGGTAGGGGCGAACTATGGCTACACCTTC

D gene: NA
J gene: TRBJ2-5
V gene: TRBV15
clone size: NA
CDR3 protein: CATSRDRAETQYF
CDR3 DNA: TGTGCCACCAGCAGAGACAGGGCAGAGACCCAGTACTTC

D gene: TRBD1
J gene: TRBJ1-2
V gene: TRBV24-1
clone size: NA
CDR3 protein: CATSGGRGLGYTF
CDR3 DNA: TGTGCCACCAGTGGGGGCAGGGGGCTTGGCTACACCTTC

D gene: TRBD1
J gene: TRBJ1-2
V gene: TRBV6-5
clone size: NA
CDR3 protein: CASSYTGTGRYYGYTF
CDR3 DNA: TGTGCCAGCAGTTACACTGGGACAGGGAGGTACTATGGCTACACCTTC

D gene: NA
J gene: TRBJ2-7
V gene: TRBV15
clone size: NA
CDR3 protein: CATSGGNREQYF
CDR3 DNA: TGTGCCACCAGCGGCGGCAATAGGGAGCAGTACTTC

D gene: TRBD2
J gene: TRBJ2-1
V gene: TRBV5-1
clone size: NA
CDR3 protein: CASSLLAVNYNEQFF
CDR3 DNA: TGCGCCAGCAGCTTACTAGCGGTTAACTACAATGAGCAGTTCTTC

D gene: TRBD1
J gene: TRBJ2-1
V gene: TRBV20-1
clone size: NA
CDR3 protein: CSATDRGEQFF
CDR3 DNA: TGCAGTGCTACAGACAGGGGTGAGCAGTTCTTC

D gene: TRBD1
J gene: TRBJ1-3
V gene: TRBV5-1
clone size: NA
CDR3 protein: CASSQDRGPGNTIYF
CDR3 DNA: TGCGCCAGCAGCCAGGACAGGGGGCCTGGAAACACCATATATTTT

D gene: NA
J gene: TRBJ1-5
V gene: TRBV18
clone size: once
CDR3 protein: CASSRRDTDQPQHF
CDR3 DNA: TGTGCCAGCTCAAGACGGGACACAGATCAGCCCCAGCATTTT

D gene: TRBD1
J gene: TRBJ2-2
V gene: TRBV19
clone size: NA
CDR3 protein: CASRGDRARTGELFF
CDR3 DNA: TGTGCCAGTAGGGGGGACAGGGCGAGAACCGGGGAGCTGTTTTTT

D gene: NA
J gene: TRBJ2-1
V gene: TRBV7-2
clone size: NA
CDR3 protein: CASSLAGLGNEQFF
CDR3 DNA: TGTGCCAGCAGCTTGGCGGGCCTGGGAAATGAGCAGTTCTTC

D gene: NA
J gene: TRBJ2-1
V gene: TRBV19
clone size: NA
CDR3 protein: CASGPGLSYNEQFF
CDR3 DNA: TGTGCCAGTGGCCCGGGACTCTCCTACAATGAGCAGTTCTTC

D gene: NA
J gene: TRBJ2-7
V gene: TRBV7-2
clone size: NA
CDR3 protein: CASSLSRGTTYEQYF
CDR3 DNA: TGTGCCAGCAGCTTAAGTAGGGGGACTACCTACGAGCAGTACTTC

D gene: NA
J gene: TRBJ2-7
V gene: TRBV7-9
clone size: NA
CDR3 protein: CASSLQRGGPYEQYF
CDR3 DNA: TGTGCCAGCAGCTTACAGAGGGGGGGTCCCTACGAGCAGTACTTC

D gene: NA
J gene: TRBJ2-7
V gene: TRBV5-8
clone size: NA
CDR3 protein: CASSLGGSGYEQYF
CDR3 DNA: TGTGCCAGCAGCTTGGGGGGCTCCGGCTACGAGCAGTACTTC

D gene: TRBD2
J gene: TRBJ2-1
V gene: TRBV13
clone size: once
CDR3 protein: CASSRGGRSSYNEQFF
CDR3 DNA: TGTGCCAGCAGCCGCGGGGGGAGGTCCTCCTACAATGAGCAGTTCTTC

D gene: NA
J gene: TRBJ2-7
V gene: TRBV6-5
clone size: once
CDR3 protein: CASSQTSRRGGEQYF
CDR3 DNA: TGTGCCAGCAGCCAGACTAGCCGCCGAGGGGGTGAGCAGTACTTC

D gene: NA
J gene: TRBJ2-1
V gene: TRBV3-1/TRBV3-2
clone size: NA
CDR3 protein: CASSLLGGSNEQFF
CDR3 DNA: TGTGCCAGCAGCCTCCTTGGGGGGTCGAATGAGCAGTTCTTC

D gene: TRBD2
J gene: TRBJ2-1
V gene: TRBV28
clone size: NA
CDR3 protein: CASRSGSSGSYNEQFF
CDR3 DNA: TGTGCCAGCAGGTCAGGATCTAGCGGGAGCTACAATGAGCAGTTCTTC

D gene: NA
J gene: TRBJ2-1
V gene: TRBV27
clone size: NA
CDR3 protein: CASSTRPGNNEQFF
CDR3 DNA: TGTGCCAGCAGTACGAGACCAGGAAATAATGAGCAGTTCTTC

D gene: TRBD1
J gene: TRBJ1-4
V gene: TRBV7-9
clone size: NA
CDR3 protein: CASSFLQGVTTNEKLFF
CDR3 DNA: TGTGCCAGCAGCTTTCTGCAGGGGGTCACAACTAATGAAAAACTGTTTTTT

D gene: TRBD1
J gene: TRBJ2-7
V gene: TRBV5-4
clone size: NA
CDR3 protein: CASSPDRGLYEQYF
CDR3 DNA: TGTGCCAGCAGCCCAGACAGGGGTTTATACGAGCAGTACTTC

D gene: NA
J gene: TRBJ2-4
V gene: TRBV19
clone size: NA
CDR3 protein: CASSPRGIENIQYF
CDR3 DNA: TGTGCCAGTAGTCCCAGAGGGATTGAAAACATTCAGTACTTC

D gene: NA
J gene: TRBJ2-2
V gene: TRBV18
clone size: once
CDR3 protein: CASSPQLDTGELFF
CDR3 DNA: TGTGCCAGCTCACCACAGCTTGACACCGGGGAGCTGTTTTTT

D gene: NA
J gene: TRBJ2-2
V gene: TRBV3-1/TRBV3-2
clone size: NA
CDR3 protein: CASSHLALTGELFF
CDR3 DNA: TGTGCCAGCAGCCACTTAGCGCTTACCGGGGAGCTGTTTTTT

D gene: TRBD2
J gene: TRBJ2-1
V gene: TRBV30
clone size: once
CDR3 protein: CAWTLGRTSGSYNEQFF
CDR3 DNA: TGTGCCTGGACCTTGGGGCGGACTAGCGGCTCCTACAATGAGCAGTTCTTC

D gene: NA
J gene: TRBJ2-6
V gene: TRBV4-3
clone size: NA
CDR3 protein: CASSLSSGANVLTF
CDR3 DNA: TGCGCCAGCAGCTTGAGCTCTGGGGCCAACGTCCTGACTTTC

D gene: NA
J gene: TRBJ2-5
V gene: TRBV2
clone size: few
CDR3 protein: CASMKSAGLQETQYF
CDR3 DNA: TGTGCCAGCATGAAAAGTGCGGGTCTCCAAGAGACCCAGTACTTC

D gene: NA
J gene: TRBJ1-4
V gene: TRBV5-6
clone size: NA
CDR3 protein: CASSLAGGVTNEKLFF
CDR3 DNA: TGTGCCAGCAGCTTGGCCGGGGGGGTTACTAATGAAAAACTGTTTTTT

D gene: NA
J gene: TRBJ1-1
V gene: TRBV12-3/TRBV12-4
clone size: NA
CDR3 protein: CASSLQTGRAFF
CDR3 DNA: TGTGCCAGCAGTTTACAAACAGGGCGGGCTTTCTTT

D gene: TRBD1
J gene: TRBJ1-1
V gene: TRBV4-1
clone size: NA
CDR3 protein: CASSHPDRGKTEAFF
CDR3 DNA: TGCGCCAGCAGCCACCCCGACAGGGGGAAAACTGAAGCTTTCTTT

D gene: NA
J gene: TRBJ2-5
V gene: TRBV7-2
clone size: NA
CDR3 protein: CASSLGPTQSQETQYF
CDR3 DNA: TGTGCCAGCAGCTTAGGGCCGACTCAGTCGCAAGAGACCCAGTACTTC

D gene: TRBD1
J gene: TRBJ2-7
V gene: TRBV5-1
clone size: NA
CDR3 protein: CASSPWTGQNYEQYF
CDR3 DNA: TGCGCCAGCAGCCCGTGGACAGGACAGAACTACGAGCAGTACTTC

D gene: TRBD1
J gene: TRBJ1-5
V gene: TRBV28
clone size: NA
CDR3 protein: CASSLAGTAPNQPQHF
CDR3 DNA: TGTGCCAGCAGTTTAGCCGGGACAGCGCCTAATCAGCCCCAGCATTTT

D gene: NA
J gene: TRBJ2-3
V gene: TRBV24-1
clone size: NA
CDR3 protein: CATSDPPGQGEDTQYF
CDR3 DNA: TGTGCCACCAGTGATCCTCCCGGGCAGGGCGAAGATACGCAGTATTTT

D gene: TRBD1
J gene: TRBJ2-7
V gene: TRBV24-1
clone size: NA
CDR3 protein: CATSDSTGTVREQYF
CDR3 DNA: TGTGCCACCAGTGATTCGACAGGGACGGTACGGGAGCAGTACTTC

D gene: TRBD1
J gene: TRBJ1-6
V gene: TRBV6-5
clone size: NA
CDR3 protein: CASSPGTGNNSPLHF
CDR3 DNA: TGTGCCAGCAGTCCCGGGACAGGGAATAATTCACCCCTCCACTTT

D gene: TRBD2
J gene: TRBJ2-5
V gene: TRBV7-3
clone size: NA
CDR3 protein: CASRDPGLAGGWYETQYF
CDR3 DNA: TGTGCCAGCAGGGATCCGGGACTAGCGGGAGGGTGGTATGAGACCCAGTACTTC

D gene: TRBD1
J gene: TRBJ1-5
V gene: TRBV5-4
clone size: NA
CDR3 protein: CASSPGTGYNQPQHF
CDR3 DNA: TGTGCCAGCAGCCCCGGGACAGGGTACAATCAGCCCCAGCATTTT

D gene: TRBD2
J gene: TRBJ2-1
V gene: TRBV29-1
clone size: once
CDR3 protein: CSVEDKGLAVPYNEQFF
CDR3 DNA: TGCAGCGTTGAAGATAAAGGACTAGCGGTTCCCTACAATGAGCAGTTCTTC

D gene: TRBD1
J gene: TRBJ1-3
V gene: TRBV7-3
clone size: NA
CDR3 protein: CASSLTGGVSGNTIYF
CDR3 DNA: TGTGCCAGCAGCCTTACAGGGGGCGTCTCTGGAAACACCATATATTTT

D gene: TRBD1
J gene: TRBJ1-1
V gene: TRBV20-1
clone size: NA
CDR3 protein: CSASRTGLNTEAFF
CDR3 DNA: TGCAGTGCTAGTAGGACAGGGCTGAACACTGAAGCTTTCTTT

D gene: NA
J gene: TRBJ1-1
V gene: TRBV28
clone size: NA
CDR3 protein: CASNLAGAGAAEAFF
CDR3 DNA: TGTGCCAGCAACCTTGCCGGCGCGGGGGCCGCTGAAGCTTTCTTT

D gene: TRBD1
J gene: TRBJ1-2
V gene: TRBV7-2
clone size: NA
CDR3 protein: CASSTPGQHYGYTF
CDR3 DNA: TGTGCCAGCAGCACCCCGGGACAGCATTATGGCTACACCTTC

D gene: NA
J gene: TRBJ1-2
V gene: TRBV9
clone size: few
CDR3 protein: CASSVGGPGGFGYTF
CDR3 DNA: TGTGCCAGCAGCGTAGGTGGGCCCGGCGGGTTTGGCTACACCTTC

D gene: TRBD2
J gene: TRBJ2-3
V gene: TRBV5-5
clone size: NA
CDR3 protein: CASSGTTSGRTDTQYF
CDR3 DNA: TGTGCCAGCAGCGGAACGACTAGCGGGAGAACAGATACGCAGTATTTT

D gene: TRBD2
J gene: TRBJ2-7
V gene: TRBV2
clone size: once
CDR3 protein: CASSAGLAATYEQYF
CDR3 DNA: TGTGCCAGCAGCGCCGGACTAGCGGCAACCTACGAGCAGTACTTC

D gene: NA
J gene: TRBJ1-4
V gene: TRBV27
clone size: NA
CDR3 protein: CASSFGGPWEKLFF
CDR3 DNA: TGTGCCAGCAGTTTTGGGGGCCCGTGGGAAAAACTGTTTTTT

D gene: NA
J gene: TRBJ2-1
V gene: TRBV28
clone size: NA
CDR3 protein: CATTTEGYNEQFF
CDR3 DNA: TGTGCCACTACAACGGAGGGCTACAATGAGCAGTTCTTC

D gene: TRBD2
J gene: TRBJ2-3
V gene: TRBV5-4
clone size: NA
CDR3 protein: CASSLAGTSGGRYF
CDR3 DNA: TGTGCCAGCAGCCTCGCCGGAACTAGCGGGGGGAGGTATTTT